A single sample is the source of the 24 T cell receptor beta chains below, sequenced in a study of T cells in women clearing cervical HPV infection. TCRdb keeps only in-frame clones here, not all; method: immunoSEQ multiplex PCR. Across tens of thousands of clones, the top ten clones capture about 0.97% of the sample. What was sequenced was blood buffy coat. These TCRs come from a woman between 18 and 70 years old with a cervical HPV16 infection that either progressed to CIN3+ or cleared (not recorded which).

The CDR3 region is CSVAGPKDIYEQYF. The sequenced part of the CDR3 DNA is TGCAGTGTCGCGGGGCCCAAGGATATATACGAG. The rearrangement uses TRBV20-1 and TRBJ2-7, with D perhaps matching TRBD2 (6 bases). The read halts 3 residues ahead of the CDR3 end, with the missing end drawn from the germline J gene. The CDR3 runs to 14 residues. The V and J ends lost 7 bases and 4 bases respectively, with 20 bases between them. The V gene's germline CDR1 is DFQATT and CDR2 SNEGSKA (reference sequence).

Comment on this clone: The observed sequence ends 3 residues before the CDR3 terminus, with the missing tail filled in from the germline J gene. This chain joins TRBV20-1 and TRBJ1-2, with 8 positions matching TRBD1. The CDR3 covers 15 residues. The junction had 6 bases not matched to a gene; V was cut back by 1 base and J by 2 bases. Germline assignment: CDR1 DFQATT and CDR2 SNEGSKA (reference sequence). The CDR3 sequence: CSARGFDRGNYGYTF. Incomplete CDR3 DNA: TGCAGTGCTAGAGGATTCGACAGGGGAAACTATGGC.

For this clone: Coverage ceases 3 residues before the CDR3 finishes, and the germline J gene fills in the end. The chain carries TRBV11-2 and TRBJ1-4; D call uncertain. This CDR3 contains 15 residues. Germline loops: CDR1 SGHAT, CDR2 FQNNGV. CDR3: CASSTGISYNSPLFF. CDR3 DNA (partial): TGTGCCAGCAGCACGGGGATAAGCTATAATTCACCA.

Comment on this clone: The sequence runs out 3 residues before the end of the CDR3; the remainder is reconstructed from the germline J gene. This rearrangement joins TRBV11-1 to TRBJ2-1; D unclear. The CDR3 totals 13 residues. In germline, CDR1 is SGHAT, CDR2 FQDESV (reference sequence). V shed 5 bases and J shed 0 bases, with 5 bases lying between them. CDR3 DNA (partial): TGTGCCAGCAGCCGCGCCTCCTACAATGAG. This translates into CASSRASYNE. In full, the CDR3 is CASSRASYNEQFF.

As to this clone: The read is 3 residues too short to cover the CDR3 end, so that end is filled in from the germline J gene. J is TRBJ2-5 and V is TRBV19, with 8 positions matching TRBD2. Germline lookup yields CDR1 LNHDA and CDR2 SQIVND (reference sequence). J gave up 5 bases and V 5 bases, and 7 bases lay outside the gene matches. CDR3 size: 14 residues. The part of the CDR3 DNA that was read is TGTGCCAGTAGTCCCACCGGGGGGGTCGAGACC. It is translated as CASSPTGGVET. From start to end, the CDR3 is CASSPTGGVETQYF. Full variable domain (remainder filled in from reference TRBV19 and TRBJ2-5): DGGITQSPKYLFRKEGQNVTLSCEQNLNHDAMYWYRQDPGQGLRLIYYSQIVNDFQKGDIAEGYSVSREKKESFPLTVTSAQKNPTAFYLCASSPTGGVETQYFGPGTRLLVL.

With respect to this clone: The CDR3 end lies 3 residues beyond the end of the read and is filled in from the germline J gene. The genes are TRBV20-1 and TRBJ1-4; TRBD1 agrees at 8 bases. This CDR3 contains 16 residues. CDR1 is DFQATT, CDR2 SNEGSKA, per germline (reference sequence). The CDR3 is CSADPPPEDRVSPLFF. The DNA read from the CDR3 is TGCAGTGCTGACCCGCCCCCCGAGGACAGGGTTTCACCA.

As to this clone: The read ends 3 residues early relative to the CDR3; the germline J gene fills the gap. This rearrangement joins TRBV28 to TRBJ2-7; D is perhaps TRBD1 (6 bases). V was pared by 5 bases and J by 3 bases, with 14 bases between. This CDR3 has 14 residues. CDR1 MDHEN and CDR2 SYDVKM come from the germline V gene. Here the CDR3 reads CASSPTGTLYEQYF. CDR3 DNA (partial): TGTGCCAGCAGTCCAACCGGGACACTCTACGAG.

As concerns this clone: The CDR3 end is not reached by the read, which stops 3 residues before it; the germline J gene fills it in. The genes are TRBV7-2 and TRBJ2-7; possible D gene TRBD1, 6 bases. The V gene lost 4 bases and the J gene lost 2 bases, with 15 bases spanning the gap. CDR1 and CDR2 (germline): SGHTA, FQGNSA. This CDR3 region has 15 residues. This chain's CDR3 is CASSSYLGGAYEQYF. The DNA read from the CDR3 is TGTGCCAGCAGCTCCTACTTAGGGGGTGCCTACGAG.

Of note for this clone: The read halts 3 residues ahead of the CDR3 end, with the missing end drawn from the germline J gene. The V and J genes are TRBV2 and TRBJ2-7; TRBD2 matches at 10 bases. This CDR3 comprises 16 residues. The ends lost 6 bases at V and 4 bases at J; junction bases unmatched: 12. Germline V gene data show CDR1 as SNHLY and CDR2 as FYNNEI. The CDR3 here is CASREGSGGALYEQYF. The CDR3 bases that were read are TGTGCCAGCAGAGAGGGGAGCGGGGGGGCGTTATACGAG.

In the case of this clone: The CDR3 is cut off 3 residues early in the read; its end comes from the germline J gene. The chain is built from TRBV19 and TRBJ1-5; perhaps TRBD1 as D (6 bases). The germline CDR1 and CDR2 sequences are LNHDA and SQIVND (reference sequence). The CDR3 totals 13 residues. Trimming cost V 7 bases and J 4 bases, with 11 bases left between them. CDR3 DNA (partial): TGTGCCAGTAAACAGGGACCAAATCAGCCC. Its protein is CASKQGPNQP. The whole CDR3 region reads CASKQGPNQPQHF.

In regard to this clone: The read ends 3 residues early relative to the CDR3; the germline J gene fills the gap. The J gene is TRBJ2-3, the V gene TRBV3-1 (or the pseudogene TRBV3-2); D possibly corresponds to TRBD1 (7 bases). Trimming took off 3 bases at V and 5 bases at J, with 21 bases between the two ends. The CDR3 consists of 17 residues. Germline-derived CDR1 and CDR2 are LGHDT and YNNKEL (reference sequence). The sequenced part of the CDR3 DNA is TGTGCCAGCAGCCAGCATATAGCAGGGGGGTGGGGAGATACG. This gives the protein CASSQHIAGGWGDT. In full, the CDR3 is CASSQHIAGGWGDTQYF.

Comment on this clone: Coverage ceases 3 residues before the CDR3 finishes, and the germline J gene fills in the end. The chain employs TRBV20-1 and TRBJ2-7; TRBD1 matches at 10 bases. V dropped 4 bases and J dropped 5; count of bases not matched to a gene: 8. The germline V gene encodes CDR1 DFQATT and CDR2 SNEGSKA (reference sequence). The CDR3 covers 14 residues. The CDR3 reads CSATVGQGINEQYF. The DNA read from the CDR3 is TGCAGTGCTACCGTGGGACAGGGGATCAACGAG.

The sequenced CDR3 bases are TGCGCCAGCGGTAGGCAGGGGGCTAACTATGGC. Its protein product is CASGRQGANYG. The entire CDR3 is CASGRQGANYGYTF. The chain recombines TRBV5-1 with TRBJ1-2, with 7 positions matching TRBD1. The observed sequence ends 3 residues before the CDR3 terminus, with the missing tail filled in from the germline J gene. V gave up 7 bases and J gave up 0 bases; unmatched junction bases: 6. There are 14 residues in the CDR3. From germline, CDR1 is SGHRS and CDR2 YFSETQ.

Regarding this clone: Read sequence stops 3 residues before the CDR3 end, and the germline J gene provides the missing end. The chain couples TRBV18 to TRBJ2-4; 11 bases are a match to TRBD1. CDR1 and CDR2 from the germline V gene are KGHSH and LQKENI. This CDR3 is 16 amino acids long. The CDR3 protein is CASSPGQGEVNYGQYF. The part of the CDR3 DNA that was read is TGTGCCAGCTCACCGGGACAGGGGGAGGTGAACTATGGT.

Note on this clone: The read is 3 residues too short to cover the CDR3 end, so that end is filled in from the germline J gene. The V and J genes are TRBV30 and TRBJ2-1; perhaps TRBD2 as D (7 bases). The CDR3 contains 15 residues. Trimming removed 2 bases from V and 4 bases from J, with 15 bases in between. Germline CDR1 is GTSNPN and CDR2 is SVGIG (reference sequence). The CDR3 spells CAWSSPGGVYNEQFF. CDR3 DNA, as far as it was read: TGTGCCTGGAGTTCCCCGGGGGGCGTATACAATGAG.

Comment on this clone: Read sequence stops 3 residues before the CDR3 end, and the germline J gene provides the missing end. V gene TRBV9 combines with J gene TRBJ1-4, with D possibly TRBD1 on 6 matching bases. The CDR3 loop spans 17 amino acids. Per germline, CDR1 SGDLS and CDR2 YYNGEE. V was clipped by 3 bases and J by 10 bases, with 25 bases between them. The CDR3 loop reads CASSEDRPNLPGGKLFF. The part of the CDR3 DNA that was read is TGTGCCAGCAGCGAGGACAGACCCAATCTCCCGGGAGGAAAA.

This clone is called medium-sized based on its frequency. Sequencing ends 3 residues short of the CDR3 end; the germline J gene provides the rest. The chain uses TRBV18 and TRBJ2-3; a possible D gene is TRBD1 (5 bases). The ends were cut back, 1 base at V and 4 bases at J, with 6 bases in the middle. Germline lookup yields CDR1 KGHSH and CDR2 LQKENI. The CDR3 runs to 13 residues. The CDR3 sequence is CASSPQGPDTQYF. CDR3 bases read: TGTGCCAGCTCACCACAGGGGCCAGATACG.

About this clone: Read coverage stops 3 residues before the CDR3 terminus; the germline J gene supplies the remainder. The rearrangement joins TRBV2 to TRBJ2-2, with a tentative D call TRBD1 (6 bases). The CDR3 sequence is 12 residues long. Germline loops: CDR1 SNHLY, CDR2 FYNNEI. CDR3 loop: CASGTQNSPLFF. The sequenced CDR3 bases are TGTGCCAGCGGGACACAGAATTCACCG. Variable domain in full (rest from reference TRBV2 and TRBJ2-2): EPEVTQTPSHQVTQMGQEVILRCVPISNHLYFYWYRQILGQKVEFLVSFYNNEISEKSEIFDDQFSVERPDGSNFTLKIRSTKLEDSAMYFCASGTQNSPLFFGEGSRLTVL.

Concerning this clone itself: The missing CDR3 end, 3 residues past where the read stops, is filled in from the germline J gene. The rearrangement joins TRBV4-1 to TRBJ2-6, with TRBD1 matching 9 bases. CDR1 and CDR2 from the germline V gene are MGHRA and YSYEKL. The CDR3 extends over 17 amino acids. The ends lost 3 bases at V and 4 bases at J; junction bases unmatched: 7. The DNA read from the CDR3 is TGCGCCAGCAGCCAGGACAGGGGAAACGAAGGGGCCAACGTC. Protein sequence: CASSQDRGNEGANV. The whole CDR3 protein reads CASSQDRGNEGANVLTF.

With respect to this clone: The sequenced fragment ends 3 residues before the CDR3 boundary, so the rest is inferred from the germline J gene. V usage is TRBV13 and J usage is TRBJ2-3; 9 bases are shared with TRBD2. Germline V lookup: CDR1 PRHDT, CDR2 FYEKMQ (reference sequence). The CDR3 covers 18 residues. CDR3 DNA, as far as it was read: TGTGCCAGCAGCTTAAAGGCGGGGGGGCCTCCCCTACAAGAGACG. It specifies CASSLKAGGPPLQET. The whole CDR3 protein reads CASSLKAGGPPLQETQYF.

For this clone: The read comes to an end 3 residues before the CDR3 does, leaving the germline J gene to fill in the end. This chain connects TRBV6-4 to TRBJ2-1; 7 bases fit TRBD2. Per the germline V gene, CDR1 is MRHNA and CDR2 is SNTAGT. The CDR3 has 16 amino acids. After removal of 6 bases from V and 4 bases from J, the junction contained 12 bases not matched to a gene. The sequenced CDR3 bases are TGTGCCAGCAGCCCCTTCGATAGCGGGCGGTACAATGAG. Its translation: CASSPFDSGRYNE. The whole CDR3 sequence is CASSPFDSGRYNEQFF.

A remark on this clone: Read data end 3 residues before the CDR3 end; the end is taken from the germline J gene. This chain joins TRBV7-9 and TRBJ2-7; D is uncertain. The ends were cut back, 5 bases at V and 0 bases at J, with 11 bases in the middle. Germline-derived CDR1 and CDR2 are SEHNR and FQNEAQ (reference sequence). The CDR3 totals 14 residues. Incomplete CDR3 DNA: TGTGCCAGCAGCCCTTCGGGTCACTCCTACGAG. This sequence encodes CASSPSGHSYE. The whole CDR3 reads CASSPSGHSYEQYF.

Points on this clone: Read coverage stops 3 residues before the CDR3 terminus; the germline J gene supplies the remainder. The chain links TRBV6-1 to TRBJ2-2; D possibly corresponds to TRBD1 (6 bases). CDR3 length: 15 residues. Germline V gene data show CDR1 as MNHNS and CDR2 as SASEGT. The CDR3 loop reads CASSVTGTSGSPLFF. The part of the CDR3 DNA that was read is TGTGCCAGCAGTGTTACCGGGACATCGGGTTCACCG.

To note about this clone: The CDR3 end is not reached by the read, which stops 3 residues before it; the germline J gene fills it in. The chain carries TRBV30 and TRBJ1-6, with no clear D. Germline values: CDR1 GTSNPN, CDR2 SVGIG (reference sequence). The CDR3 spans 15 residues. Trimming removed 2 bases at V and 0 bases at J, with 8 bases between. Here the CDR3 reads CAWSTGSSYNSPLHF. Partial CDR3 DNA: TGTGCCTGGAGTACGGGGAGCTCCTATAATTCACCC. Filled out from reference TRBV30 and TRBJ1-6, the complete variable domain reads SQTIHQWPATLVQPVGSPLSLECTVEGTSNPNLYWYRQAAGRGLQLLFYSVGIGQISSEVPQNLSASRPQDRQFILSSKKLLLSDSGFYLCAWSTGSSYNSPLHFGNGTRLTVT.